This T cell receptor beta chain was retrieved from a study of cytomegalovirus exposure and HLA in healthy donors. Study-wide results and caveats: Analyses of presence and absence presupposed an approximately uniform sequencing depth across donors. Apart from CMV serostatus, no immune exposure information was available.

The CDR3 extends over 18 amino acids. CDR1 is SGHVS, CDR2 FNYEAQ, per germline. V was pared by 0 bases and J by 0 bases, with 6 bases of the junction left unmatched. Remarks on this clone: Antigen specificity is unknown.

PCR used 60 Vbeta primers and 13 Jbeta primers. Sequencing used immunoSEQ multiplex PCR; TCRdb keeps in-frame clones, though not all of them. The sample consists of fewer than 110,000 clones, 65% to 85% of them appearing once. The chain recombines TRBV7-6 with TRBJ2-1; 9 bases are a match to TRBD2. This receptor was identified in a woman aged 40 to 50 in good health and CMV-seronegative. Sequencing input: PBMCs. CDR3 nucleotides: TGTGCCAGCAGCTTAGCGGTACAGCGGGGGGACTCCTACAATGAGCAGTTCTTC. Translated, it gives CASSLAVQRGDSYNEQFF.